The 25 T cell receptor beta chains below come from one sample, sequenced in a study of blood T cell repertoires in COVID-19. Clones were read by immunoSEQ multiplex PCR, and TCRdb kept only the in-frame ones, dropping some. In the table there are around 140,000 clones, around 87% of which are singletons. The sequenced sample was peripheral blood. Every receptor here comes from a middle-aged man with active COVID-19.

V is TRBV4-1 and J is TRBJ2-7, with 8 bases aligning to TRBD1. Losses at the gene ends were 0 bases for V and 7 bases for J; bases not matched to a gene: 8. Germline values: CDR1 MGHRA, CDR2 YSYEKL. CDR3 size: 15 residues. This chain's CDR3 is CASSQESGGAGEQYF. In DNA, the CDR3 is TGCGCCAGCAGCCAAGAGTCAGGGGGCGCGGGGGAGCAGTACTTC.

The V call is TRBV7-8, the J call TRBJ1-5, with 9 bases aligning to TRBD1. The CDR3 extends over 15 amino acids. From germline, CDR1 is SGHVS and CDR2 FQNEAQ. After removal of 5 bases from V and 5 bases from J, the junction contained 7 bases not matched to a gene. CDR3 sequence (DNA): TGTGCCAGCAGCAAAATACAGGGGGCCCATCAGCCCCAGCATTTT. Translated, it gives CASSKIQGAHQPQHF.

The CDR3 loop is CASSSQGAPNYGYTF. In DNA, the CDR3 is TGTGCCAGCAGCTCCCAGGGGGCCCCTAACTATGGCTACACCTTC. The rearrangement links TRBV7-6 to TRBJ1-2, with 8 bases aligning to TRBD1. This CDR3 is 15 amino acids long. The ends lost 4 bases at V and 0 bases at J; junction bases unmatched: 4. CDR1 and CDR2 (germline): SGHVS, FNYEAQ.

This rearrangement joins TRBV7-9 to TRBJ2-1, with a tentative D call TRBD1 (5 bases). V was shortened by 5 bases and J by 7 bases, with 27 bases between the two germline ends. CDR1 is SEHNR and CDR2 is FQNEAQ in the germline V gene (reference sequence). The CDR3 has 18 amino acids. The CDR3 sequence: CASSAPPRTRGLRNEQFF. CDR3 DNA sequence: TGTGCCAGCAGCGCCCCCCCGCGAACAAGGGGTCTAAGGAATGAGCAGTTCTTC.

The V call is TRBV3-1 (or the pseudogene TRBV3-2), the J call TRBJ2-1; 10 bases align to TRBD2. Trimming took 2 bases from V and 15 from J; bases not matched to a gene: 4. The V gene's germline CDR1 is LGHDT and CDR2 YNNKEL (reference sequence). This CDR3 has 12 residues. The CDR3 loop reads CASSQTGLALFF. The CDR3 nucleotides are TGTGCCAGCAGCCAAACGGGACTAGCGCTGTTCTTC.

The V gene is TRBV7-8, the J gene TRBJ2-2; a possible D gene is TRBD1 (5 bases). CDR1 is SGHVS, CDR2 FQNEAQ, per germline. The CDR3 spans 16 residues. V gave up 1 base and J gave up 6 bases, with 15 bases separating them. This CDR3 reads CASSLVRAGPPGELFF. The CDR3 DNA reads TGTGCCAGCAGCTTAGTAAGGGCAGGGCCCCCCGGGGAGCTGTTTTTT.

The V gene is TRBV20-1, the J gene TRBJ2-5, with 10 positions matching TRBD1. Trimming at V came to 3 bases and at J to 5 bases, leaving 6 bases not matched to a gene. Germline V gives CDR1 DFQATT, CDR2 SNEGSKA (reference sequence). The CDR3 is 14 amino acids. The CDR3 here is CSASGTGVPETQYF. Here the CDR3 DNA reads TGCAGTGCTAGTGGGACAGGGGTTCCCGAGACCCAGTACTTC.

The rearrangement uses TRBV7-9 and TRBJ2-7, with TRBD2 matching over 8 bases. The CDR3 runs to 12 residues. Trimming cost V 3 bases and J 6 bases; bases outside gene matches: 1. CDR1 and CDR2 (germline): SEHNR, FQNEAQ (reference sequence). The CDR3 protein is CASSFRGGEQYF. The CDR3, as DNA: TGTGCCAGCAGCTTTCGGGGGGGCGAGCAGTACTTC.

J is TRBJ2-4 and V is TRBV27; 7 bases align to TRBD2. Germline-derived CDR1 and CDR2 are MNHEY and SMNVEV (reference sequence). This CDR3 region has 15 residues. V lost 8 bases and J lost 3; bases outside the gene matches: 10. The CDR3 DNA sequence: TGTGCCAGCTACCCCAGGGCGGGAGACAAAAACATTCAGTACTTC. It yields the protein CASYPRAGDKNIQYF.

The chain combines TRBV11-2 with TRBJ2-7, with 9 bases matching TRBD2. Germline loops: CDR1 SGHAT, CDR2 FQNNGV. Trimming took 4 bases from V and 3 from J; bases not matched to a gene: 13. This CDR3 region has 17 residues. CDR3 in amino acids: CASSSSVFQRGVYEQYF. The CDR3 DNA reads as TGTGCCAGCAGCTCCTCAGTTTTCCAGCGGGGGGTCTACGAGCAGTACTTC.

The rearrangement links TRBV7-9 to TRBJ1-4; 7 nucleotides line up with TRBD1. This CDR3 is built from 14 residues. Germline V gene data show CDR1 as SEHNR and CDR2 as FQNEAQ (reference sequence). J was trimmed by 7 bases and V by 2 bases; bases with no gene match: 4. CDR3 bases: TGTGCCAGCAGCTTATCAGGGGGTGGTGAAAAACTGTTTTTT. Translation gives CASSLSGGGEKLFF.

The chain employs TRBV5-6 and TRBJ1-2; 8 nucleotides agree with TRBD1. V trimming: 0 bases; J trimming: 5 bases; junction bases outside the gene matches: 6. This CDR3 has 15 amino acids. Germline CDR1 SGHDT, CDR2 YYEEEE. CDR3 amino acids: CASSLEAGGRYGYTF. As DNA, the CDR3 is TGTGCCAGCAGCTTGGAGGCAGGGGGCAGGTATGGCTACACCTTC. The full variable domain, rest sourced from reference TRBV5-6 and TRBJ1-2, is DAGVTQSPTHLIKTRGQQVTLRCSPKSGHDTVSWYQQALGQGPQFIFQYYEEEERQRGNFPDRFSGHQFPNYSSELNVNALLLGDSALYLCASSLEAGGRYGYTFGSGTRLTVV.

The rearrangement uses TRBV4-1 and TRBJ1-1; TRBD1 matches 8 bases. Germline CDR1 and CDR2: MGHRA and YSYEKL. CDR3 length: 15 residues. With 4 bases clipped from V and 5 bases from J, the junction kept 9 bases outside the gene matches. The CDR3 region has the DNA TGCGCCAGCAGCCTCACAGGGGGGGCAGGTACTGAAGCTTTCTTT. Residues: CASSLTGGAGTEAFF.

J is TRBJ2-3 and V is TRBV3-1 (or the pseudogene TRBV3-2); the match to TRBD2 covers 9 bases. The ends lost 4 bases at V and 0 bases at J; junction bases unmatched: 8. Germline CDR1 LGHDT, CDR2 YNNKEL (reference sequence). The CDR3 has 17 residues. The CDR3 nucleotides read TGTGCCAGCAGCCGACGCGGGGGGGCCCCTAGCACAGATACGCAGTATTTT. It is translated as CASSRRGGAPSTDTQYF.

The chain uses TRBV10-3 and TRBJ2-1, with 7 bases matching TRBD1. CDR1 and CDR2 from the germline V gene are ENHRY and SYGVKD. This CDR3 is 15 amino acids long. Trimming removed 3 bases from V and 2 bases from J; junction bases left unmatched: 4. CDR3 in DNA: TGTGCCATCAGTGACCGGGACAGTACCTACAATGAGCAGTTCTTC. This codes for CAISDRDSTYNEQFF.

CDR3: CASSSDRVSYEQYF. In DNA form, the CDR3 reads TGTGCCAGCTCCTCTGACAGGGTGTCCTACGAGCAGTACTTC. The chain is built from TRBV18 and TRBJ2-7; 7 nucleotides line up with TRBD1. The trim removed 6 bases at V and 1 base at J, leaving 6 bases unmatched. This CDR3 has 14 amino acids. The V gene's germline CDR1 is KGHSH and CDR2 LQKENI. The whole variable domain, filled in from reference TRBV18 and TRBJ2-7, reads NAGVMQNPRHLVRRRGQEARLRCSPMKGHSHVYWYRQLPEEGLKFMVYLQKENIIDESGMPKERFSAEFPKEGPSILRIQQVVRGDSAAYFCASSSDRVSYEQYFGPGTRLTVT.

J is TRBJ2-2 and V is TRBV7-8, with 8 bases aligning to TRBD1. CDR1 and CDR2 from the germline V gene are SGHVS and FQNEAQ. The CDR3 is made up of 20 amino acids. Germline trimming cut 1 base from V and 3 bases from J; bases unmatched to any gene: 16. The DNA for the CDR3 is TGTGCCAGCAGCTTAGTTGGGGGTTGGGGACAGGATGTGGACACCGGGGAGCTGTTTTTT. It is translated as CASSLVGGWGQDVDTGELFF.

This chain uses TRBV28 with TRBJ1-2; possibly TRBD1 for D (6 bases). The CDR3 consists of 12 residues. V was pared by 5 bases and J by 8 bases, with 12 bases between. Looked up from germline, CDR1 is MDHEN and CDR2 is SYDVKM. DNA of the CDR3: TGTGCCAGCAGTACACAGGGCAACGGCTACACCTTC. This gives the protein CASSTQGNGYTF.

The rearrangement uses TRBV6-5 and TRBJ1-3, with D perhaps TRBD1 (6 bases). Per the germline V gene, CDR1 is MNHEY and CDR2 is SVGAGI. V was clipped by 4 bases and J by 0 bases, with 10 bases between them. The length of the CDR3 is 15 residues. CDR3 sequence: CASSSTQGSGNTIYF. Written as DNA, the CDR3 is TGTGCCAGCAGTTCCACACAGGGCTCTGGAAACACCATATATTTT.

The V call is TRBV28, the J call TRBJ1-1; TRBD1 aligns across 7 bases. The CDR3 has 15 amino acids. Germline-derived CDR1 and CDR2 are MDHEN and SYDVKM. V lost 7 bases and J lost 5; bases outside the gene matches: 13. This chain's CDR3 is CASTLVQGGWTEAFF. The CDR3 nucleotides are TGTGCCAGCACGCTGGTCCAAGGGGGCTGGACTGAAGCTTTCTTT.

The CDR3 spells CASSPGGVAQETQYF. CDR3 DNA sequence: TGTGCCAGCAGCCCTGGGGGGGTAGCCCAAGAGACCCAGTACTTC. The V call is TRBV9, the J call TRBJ2-5; TRBD2 aligns across 7 bases. The CDR3 is made up of 15 amino acids. CDR1 and CDR2 from the germline V gene are SGDLS and YYNGEE. Trimming removed 4 bases from V and 1 base from J; junction bases left unmatched: 7.

The chain carries TRBV5-4 and TRBJ1-4; D is possibly TRBD1 (6 bases). Trimming shortened V by 4 bases and J by 5 bases, and 12 bases separated the two germline ends. The V gene's germline CDR1 is SGHNT and CDR2 YYREEE (reference sequence). The CDR3 is 14 amino acids. The CDR3 region has the DNA TGTGCCAGCAGCCAACAGGGAGGGAATGAAAAACTGTTTTTT. It encodes CASSQQGGNEKLFF.

DNA of the CDR3: TGTGCCAGCAGCCGCGACAGCACTGAAGCTTTCTTT. It translates to CASSRDSTEAFF. The chain couples TRBV7-9 to TRBJ1-1, with a weak D call TRBD1 (5 bases). Trimming removed 5 bases from V and 4 bases from J, with 8 bases in between. This CDR3 region has 12 residues. Looked up from germline, CDR1 is SEHNR and CDR2 is FQNEAQ (reference sequence).

This chain connects TRBV6-6 to TRBJ1-6; D ambiguous. Trimming pared 5 bases from V and 8 bases from J, leaving 10 bases between. Germline values: CDR1 MNHNY, CDR2 SVGAGI (reference sequence). The CDR3 has 13 residues. This CDR3 reads CASSTMAYSPLHF. Written as DNA, the CDR3 is TGTGCCAGCAGTACCATGGCCTATTCACCCCTCCACTTT.

J is TRBJ1-4 and V is TRBV19; D may be TRBD1 (6 bases). Trimming cost V 4 bases and J 8 bases, with 20 bases left between them. Germline V lookup: CDR1 LNHDA, CDR2 SQIVND (reference sequence). The CDR3 is 16 residues long. DNA of the CDR3: TGTGCCAGTAGTAAGACAGGAACGGGTATAGTGGAAAAACTGTTTTTT. It is translated as CASSKTGTGIVEKLFF.